The present entry profiles one T cell receptor (beta chain) with its context. What antigen it recognizes has not been identified. Base qualities are not recorded, but no much larger clone differs from it by a single base. The data belong to a study of CD8 T cells in Susac syndrome (dated 2019 in TCRdb). About the full investigation: The study used repertoire sequencing to test whether antigen drove CD8+ T cell activation and differentiation in Susac syndrome. CD8+ T cell repertoire clonality was compared between more than ten healthy donors, some 14 Susac syndrome patients and 15 multiple sclerosis patients.

CDR1 and CDR2 are read off the germline V gene (reference sequence) as GTSNPN and SVGIG. V drops 1 base and J drops 2 bases, leaving 9 bases in between. The CDR3 contains 14 residues, cysteine and phenylalanine counted. The only DNA kept is the CDR3, 42 bases in frame from the first base. RNA was extracted using the RNeasy kit, and roughly 0.5 to 1 microgram was reverse transcribed with random hexamers. TCR beta CDR3 regions were amplified with the immunoSEQ multiplex PCR assay covering 54 Vbeta and 13 Jbeta segments. To correct PCR amplification bias, a synthetic template baseline was used for both primer optimization and computational correction. Per the authors' processing: Reads were assigned to V, D and J genes according to IMGT and analyzed in immunoSEQ Analyzer, with only productive sequences retained. Clonality was computed as one minus Shannon entropy normalized by log2 of the number of productive unique sequences. For each patient and control, public and private clones were evaluated within the 100 most prevalent clones. Clones were defined as Susac-specific if absent from the healthy and MS cohorts, from around 1,100 published viral clones and from other ImmuneACCESS disease sequences. The public reads were reanalyzed by TCRdb: fastp trimming at Q25, MiXCR alignment, in-frame beta chains only. Rows are unified per CDR3 protein, each entry keeping the most common DNA and genes. TCRdb's processing, not the study's, gives the V and J calls here. In this sample the table shows 200,000 or so distinct CDR3 sequences, roughly 92% of which occur a single time. The ten largest clones represent roughly 0.13% of the sample.

Peripheral blood CD8+ and CD4+ T cells from healthy donors, Susac syndrome patients and multiple sclerosis patients were profiled by high-throughput TCR beta sequencing. The multiple sclerosis controls were treatment-naive patients whose relapsing-remitting disease, either stable or active, fulfilled the revised McDonald criteria. Bulk CD8+ and CD4+ T cells were purified magnetically by negative isolation, whereas CD8+ TEMRA cells were enriched by FACS. Blood was collected in EDTA tubes and processed within 24 hours, with PBMCs isolated through density gradient centrifugation. PBMCs destined for TCR sequencing were cryopreserved in liquid nitrogen and later thawed in a 37 °C water bath. A purity of at least 90% was achieved for sorted or isolated CD4+, CD8+ and CD8+ TEMRA cells. Overall results and qualifications from the work: The number of individuals in the TCR sequencing and HLA analysis was recognized as being relatively small.

The sequenced material came from CD8+ T cells from PBMCs. This sequence originates from a human donor with multiple sclerosis. The chain was built from TRBV30 and TRBJ1-5; the D gene is perhaps TRBD1, from 5 matching bases. The DNA is TGTGCCTGGAGTGAGGGGTTGGGCAATCAGCCCCAGCATTTT. This sequence encodes CAWSEGLGNQPQHF.